Listed below are T cell receptor beta chains from one sample, sequenced in a study of T cell repertoires in cytomegalovirus infection. TCRdb called the reads again in MiXCR, with one record for every CDR3 protein. The sample carries 200,000 to 250,000 distinct CDR3 sequences, 9% to 15% recorded once. The sample was PBMCs. The origin of the receptors is a human donor in good health (CMV status not recorded). Some clones in this sample may be carry-over from other donors' samples. Both conserved end residues are part of each CDR3. A D gene is named only where the DNA matches it firmly. Only some rows state a clone size, as once, few, many or a class for expanded clones.

J gene: TRBJ1-6
V gene: TRBV14
clone size: many
D gene: NA
CDR3 protein: CASSQEINSPLHF
CDR3 DNA: TGTGCCAGCAGCCAAGAAATCAACTCACCCCTCCACTTT

J gene: TRBJ1-1
V gene: TRBV7-2
clone size: few
D gene: TRBD1
CDR3 protein: CASSPGTGGVGVRAEAFF
CDR3 DNA: TGTGCCAGCAGCCCAGGGACAGGGGGAGTAGGGGTGCGCGCTGAAGCTTTCTTT

J gene: TRBJ2-1
V gene: TRBV19
clone size: NA
D gene: NA
CDR3 protein: CASSNYVRDTRSNEQFF
CDR3 DNA: TGTGCCAGTAGCAACTATGTGCGGGACACCCGAAGCAATGAGCAGTTCTTC

J gene: TRBJ2-3
V gene: TRBV11-1
clone size: many
D gene: NA
CDR3 protein: CASSPYMLPTQYF
CDR3 DNA: TGTGCCAGCAGCCCTTACATGTTACCTACGCAGTATTTT

J gene: TRBJ1-2
V gene: TRBV7-2
clone size: many
D gene: TRBD1
CDR3 protein: CASSRGTGDGGYTF
CDR3 DNA: TGTGCCAGCAGCCGAGGGACAGGGGACGGTGGCTACACCTTC

J gene: TRBJ1-1
V gene: TRBV12-3/TRBV12-4
clone size: many
D gene: NA
CDR3 protein: CASSLGVGNTEAFF
CDR3 DNA: TGTGCCAGCAGTTTAGGGGTGGGGAACACTGAAGCTTTCTTT

J gene: TRBJ1-1
V gene: TRBV28
clone size: many
D gene: NA
CDR3 protein: CASSLPTANTEAFF
CDR3 DNA: TGTGCCAGCAGTTTGCCGACAGCTAACACTGAAGCTTTCTTT

J gene: TRBJ2-7
V gene: TRBV6-5
clone size: many
D gene: TRBD1
CDR3 protein: CASRRPGTGAREQYF
CDR3 DNA: TGTGCCAGCAGGCGCCCCGGGACAGGGGCGAGGGAGCAGTACTTC

J gene: TRBJ1-6
V gene: TRBV6-2/TRBV6-3
clone size: few
D gene: NA
CDR3 protein: CASSYPGARDSPLHF
CDR3 DNA: TGTGCCAGCAGTTACCCCGGCGCTCGGGATTCACCCCTCCACTTT

J gene: TRBJ2-7
V gene: TRBV4-3
clone size: few
D gene: NA
CDR3 protein: CASSQGGSEQYF
CDR3 DNA: TGCGCCAGCAGCCAAGGGGGGAGCGAGCAGTACTTC

J gene: TRBJ2-2
V gene: TRBV18
clone size: NA
D gene: NA
CDR3 protein: CASSPQDTGELFF
CDR3 DNA: TGTGCCAGCTCACCACAAGACACCGGGGAGCTGTTTTTT

J gene: TRBJ2-7
V gene: TRBV29-1
clone size: few
D gene: NA
CDR3 protein: CSGGSGYEQYF
CDR3 DNA: TGCAGCGGGGGCTCGGGGTACGAGCAGTACTTC

J gene: TRBJ1-2
V gene: TRBV15
clone size: NA
D gene: NA
CDR3 protein: CATSRDIGPAGGSYTF
CDR3 DNA: TGTGCCACCAGCAGAGATATCGGCCCGGCGGGGGGGAGCTACACCTTC

J gene: TRBJ1-5
V gene: TRBV18
clone size: NA
D gene: NA
CDR3 protein: CASSPPYQDGQPQHF
CDR3 DNA: TGTGCCAGCTCACCACCTTACCAGGACGGTCAGCCCCAGCATTTT

J gene: TRBJ2-3
V gene: TRBV29-1
clone size: few
D gene: TRBD1
CDR3 protein: CSVQGQSTDTQYF
CDR3 DNA: TGCAGCGTTCAGGGACAGAGCACAGATACGCAGTATTTT

J gene: TRBJ2-1
V gene: TRBV27
clone size: many
D gene: NA
CDR3 protein: CASSFYENPANEQFF
CDR3 DNA: TGTGCCAGCAGTTTCTACGAGAACCCCGCGAATGAGCAGTTCTTC

J gene: TRBJ2-7
V gene: TRBV11-2
clone size: many
D gene: NA
CDR3 protein: CASSLNAAYEQYF
CDR3 DNA: TGTGCCAGCAGCTTAAATGCCGCCTACGAGCAGTACTTC

J gene: TRBJ1-4
V gene: TRBV7-2
clone size: many
D gene: NA
CDR3 protein: CASSLGPRNEKLFF
CDR3 DNA: TGTGCCAGCAGCTTAGGGCCGAGGAATGAAAAACTGTTTTTT

J gene: TRBJ1-1
V gene: TRBV7-2
clone size: many
D gene: NA
CDR3 protein: CASSARISGDTEAFF
CDR3 DNA: TGTGCCAGCAGCGCCCGAATATCAGGGGACACTGAAGCTTTCTTT

J gene: TRBJ1-6
V gene: TRBV19
clone size: NA
D gene: TRBD1
CDR3 protein: CASSPPTGNSPLHF
CDR3 DNA: TGTGCCAGTAGTCCCCCGACAGGGAATTCACCCCTCCACTTT

J gene: TRBJ1-2
V gene: TRBV28
clone size: few
D gene: TRBD1
CDR3 protein: CASSPDPGQIYGYTF
CDR3 DNA: TGTGCCAGCAGTCCCGACCCGGGACAGATTTATGGCTACACCTTC

J gene: TRBJ1-1
V gene: TRBV29-1
clone size: NA
D gene: NA
CDR3 protein: CSGGAGNTEAFF
CDR3 DNA: TGCAGCGGAGGGGCCGGGAACACTGAAGCTTTCTTT

J gene: TRBJ2-1
V gene: TRBV6-2/TRBV6-3
clone size: many
D gene: NA
CDR3 protein: CAAEQGVGEQFF
CDR3 DNA: TGTGCCGCAGAACAGGGAGTTGGTGAGCAGTTCTTC

J gene: TRBJ1-1
V gene: TRBV25-1
clone size: few
D gene: NA
CDR3 protein: CASSMARNTEAFF
CDR3 DNA: TGTGCCAGCAGTATGGCGAGAAACACTGAAGCTTTCTTT

J gene: TRBJ2-3
V gene: TRBV19
clone size: NA
D gene: NA
CDR3 protein: CAIRRGTDTQYF
CDR3 DNA: TGTGCCATTCGCCGAGGGACAGATACGCAGTATTTT

J gene: TRBJ2-5
V gene: TRBV7-2
clone size: many
D gene: NA
CDR3 protein: CASSLGRETQYF
CDR3 DNA: TGTGCCAGCAGCTTAGGCCGGGAGACCCAGTACTTC

J gene: TRBJ2-7
V gene: TRBV28
clone size: NA
D gene: TRBD1
CDR3 protein: CASSPLGQGDSYEQYF
CDR3 DNA: TGTGCCAGCAGTCCCTTAGGACAGGGAGACTCCTACGAGCAGTACTTC

J gene: TRBJ2-3
V gene: TRBV28
clone size: many
D gene: NA
CDR3 protein: CASSSRDGFTDTQYF
CDR3 DNA: TGTGCCAGCAGTTCCCGGGACGGATTCACAGATACGCAGTATTTT

J gene: TRBJ2-5
V gene: TRBV2
clone size: many
D gene: NA
CDR3 protein: CASNPTFQETQYF
CDR3 DNA: TGTGCCAGCAACCCGACCTTCCAAGAGACCCAGTACTTC

J gene: TRBJ2-5
V gene: TRBV7-3
clone size: many
D gene: TRBD1
CDR3 protein: CASSPRGRIETQYF
CDR3 DNA: TGTGCCAGCAGCCCCAGGGGGCGAATCGAGACCCAGTACTTC

J gene: TRBJ2-1
V gene: TRBV6-1
clone size: many
D gene: NA
CDR3 protein: CASSFRGGGLASSYNEQFF
CDR3 DNA: TGTGCCAGCAGTTTTCGAGGGGGGGGTCTGGCTAGCTCCTACAATGAGCAGTTCTTC

J gene: TRBJ2-2
V gene: TRBV7-2
clone size: many
D gene: NA
CDR3 protein: CASSLLARTAPGELFF
CDR3 DNA: TGTGCCAGCAGCTTATTGGCGCGCACGGCCCCCGGGGAGCTGTTTTTT

J gene: TRBJ2-3
V gene: TRBV29-1
clone size: NA
D gene: NA
CDR3 protein: CSVVKTSTDTQYF
CDR3 DNA: TGCAGCGTTGTTAAGACTAGCACAGATACGCAGTATTTT

J gene: TRBJ1-5
V gene: TRBV6-6
clone size: NA
D gene: NA
CDR3 protein: CASGVALNQPQHF
CDR3 DNA: TGTGCCAGCGGTGTAGCTCTAAATCAGCCCCAGCATTTT

J gene: TRBJ2-3
V gene: TRBV7-2
clone size: many
D gene: TRBD2
CDR3 protein: CASSLALGLAGGLGDTQYF
CDR3 DNA: TGTGCCAGCAGCTTAGCACTGGGACTAGCGGGAGGGCTGGGAGATACGCAGTATTTT

J gene: TRBJ2-3
V gene: TRBV28
clone size: many
D gene: TRBD1
CDR3 protein: CASSSQTGVRRNYVRDTQYF
CDR3 DNA: TGTGCCAGCAGTTCTCAGACAGGGGTCAGAAGGAATTATGTAAGAGATACGCAGTATTTT

J gene: TRBJ2-1
V gene: TRBV14
clone size: few
D gene: TRBD1
CDR3 protein: CASSQRMGQGAQEQFF
CDR3 DNA: TGTGCCAGCAGCCAGCGGATGGGGCAGGGGGCGCAAGAGCAGTTCTTC

J gene: TRBJ1-2
V gene: TRBV7-2
clone size: NA
D gene: NA
CDR3 protein: CASSLATTTSNYGYTF
CDR3 DNA: TGTGCCAGCAGCTTAGCGACAACCACGAGTAACTATGGCTACACCTTC